A single sample gave rise to the 6 T cell receptor beta chains below, sequenced in a study of shared clonotypes between healthy human individuals. TCRdb keeps only in-frame clones here, not all; method: immunoSEQ multiplex PCR. The table lists about a million clones, 70% to 80% of them singletons. The sequencing sample was made of memory CD4+ T cells sorted from blood. The subset was: CD45RA-negative fraction. Receptors were obtained from a man aged 18 to 29 in good health.

This clone was seen once. The chain has TRBV18 and TRBJ1-3; D might be TRBD1 (5 bases). The CDR3 totals 15 residues. Germline V gives CDR1 KGHSH, CDR2 LQKENI. V was cut by 6 bases and J by 4 bases, with 16 bases left in between. CDR3 in DNA: TGTGCCAGCTCGCCCGACAGCCTCGCCGGAAACACCATATATTTT. It translates to CASSPDSLAGNTIYF.

CDR3 sequence reads: CASSSTGGGEKLFF. As DNA, the CDR3 is TGTGCCAGCAGTTCTACAGGGGGAGGGGAAAAACTGTTTTTT. The chain carries TRBV6-6 and TRBJ1-4, with TRBD1 matching over 8 bases. The CDR3 has 14 residues. Germline loops: CDR1 MNHNY, CDR2 SVGAGI (reference sequence). J gave up 8 bases and V 4 bases, and 6 bases lay outside the gene matches.

The V call is TRBV30, the J call TRBJ2-1, with TRBD2 identical over 8 bases. CDR1 is GTSNPN, CDR2 SVGIG, per germline (reference sequence). The CDR3 covers 13 residues. CDR3 loop: CACGSSGYNEQFF. CDR3 DNA sequence: TGTGCTTGCGGGTCTAGCGGGTACAATGAGCAGTTCTTC.

The chain carries TRBV2 and TRBJ1-3, with D maybe TRBD1 (6 bases). With 5 bases removed from V and 0 bases from J, the gap between germline ends came to 14 bases. This CDR3 has 16 amino acids. The germline V gene encodes CDR1 SNHLY and CDR2 FYNNEI. CDR3 nucleotide sequence: TGTGCCAGCAGTTCCCAGGGGACCAACTCTGGAAACACCATATATTTT. As protein: CASSSQGTNSGNTIYF. Based on the CDR3 plus reference TRBV2 and TRBJ1-3, the full variable domain is EPEVTQTPSHQVTQMGQEVILRCVPISNHLYFYWYRQILGQKVEFLVSFYNNEISEKSEIFDDQFSVERPDGSNFTLKIRSTKLEDSAMYFCASSSQGTNSGNTIYFGEGSWLTVV.

The V call is TRBV19, the J call TRBJ1-6, with 7 nucleotides matching TRBD1. CDR1 is LNHDA and CDR2 is SQIVND in the germline V gene (reference sequence). Unmatched junction bases numbered 8, after V lost 7 bases and J lost 5 bases. The CDR3 length is 15 residues. The CDR3 DNA is TGTGCCAGTAACTCCGGGACAGTTAATAATTCACCCCTCCACTTT. The encoded protein is CASNSGTVNNSPLHF.

The genes are TRBV7-2 and TRBJ2-4; D may be TRBD1 (8 bases). CDR1 and CDR2 (germline): SGHTA, FQGNSA. V was cut by 5 bases and J by 1 base, with 15 bases left in between. The CDR3 is 16 amino acids. The DNA of the CDR3 is TGTGCCAGCAGCCCACAGGGGGGAGGGGCCAAAAACATTCAGTACTTC. This sequence encodes CASSPQGGGAKNIQYF.